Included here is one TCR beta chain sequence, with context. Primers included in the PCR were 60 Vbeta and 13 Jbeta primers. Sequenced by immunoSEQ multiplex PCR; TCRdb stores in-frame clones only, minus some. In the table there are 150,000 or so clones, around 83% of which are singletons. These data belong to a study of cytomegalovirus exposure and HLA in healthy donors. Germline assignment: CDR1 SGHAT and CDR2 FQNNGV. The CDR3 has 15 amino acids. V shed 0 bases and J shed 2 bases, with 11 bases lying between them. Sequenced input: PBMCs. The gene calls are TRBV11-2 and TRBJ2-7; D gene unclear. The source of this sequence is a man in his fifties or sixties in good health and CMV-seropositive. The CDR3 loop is CASSLELGGTYEQYF. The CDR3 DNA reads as TGTGCCAGCAGCTTAGAGCTAGGCGGTACCTACGAGCAGTACTTC.